A selection of T cell receptor beta chains follows, all from one sample in a study of blood T cell repertoires in COVID-19. The assay was immunoSEQ multiplex PCR, and TCRdb's table has in-frame clones only and misses some. The sample shows roughly 300,000 clones, 70% to 90% of them seen only once. Material: peripheral blood. These receptors were taken from a man aged 18 to 35 who had recovered from COVID-19. CDR3s include the opening cysteine and the closing phenylalanine or tryptophan. Each record gives: J gene, clone size, V gene, D gene, CDR3 length, CDR3 protein, CDR3 DNA. The D gene is left open where the match is weak. Size is omitted from some rows. Given values are once, few, many or a class for expanded clones.

TRBJ1-1 . TRBV6-5 . 14 CASSYRPEVPEAFF TGTGCCAGCAGTTACAGGCCCGAGGTTCCTGAAGCTTTCTTT
TRBJ1-5 . TRBV11-1 TRBD1 13 CASSRDRGQPQHF TGTGCCAGCAGCCGGGACAGGGGGCAGCCCCAGCATTTT
TRBJ2-1 once TRBV5-1 TRBD2 16 CASVLTSGSGYNEQFF TGCGCCAGCGTCTTAACTAGCGGGAGCGGCTACAATGAGCAGTTCTTC
TRBJ2-7 . TRBV11-2 TRBD1 16 CASSFATGTGPHEQYF TGTGCCAGCAGCTTCGCCACCGGGACAGGGCCCCACGAGCAGTACTTC
TRBJ2-2 . TRBV7-3 . 13 CASSNSVTGELFF TGTGCCAGCAGCAATTCGGTAACCGGGGAGCTGTTTTTT
TRBJ2-7 . TRBV19 TRBD2 17 CASSFSGRAAISYEQYF TGTGCCAGTAGTTTTAGCGGGAGGGCCGCAATCTCCTACGAGCAGTACTTC
TRBJ1-2 . TRBV6-6 TRBD1 14 CASSFDRGFYGYTF TGTGCCAGCAGTTTCGACAGGGGTTTCTATGGCTACACCTTC
TRBJ2-2 . TRBV7-8 . 17 CASSLAAQAPNTGELFF TGTGCCAGCAGCTTAGCGGCGCAGGCTCCGAACACCGGGGAGCTGTTTTTT
TRBJ1-1 . TRBV4-1 . 14 CASSQVGMNTEAFF TGCGCCAGCAGCCAAGTCGGGATGAACACTGAAGCTTTCTTT
TRBJ1-2 . TRBV28 . 11 CASSPGGGYTF TGTGCCAGCAGTCCCGGCGGGGGCTACACCTTC
TRBJ1-1 . TRBV18 . 15 CASSPTERMNTEAFF TGTGCCAGCTCCCCGACAGAACGCATGAACACTGAAGCTTTCTTT
TRBJ2-3 . TRBV11-1 . 14 CASSFGGRADTQYF TGTGCCAGCAGCTTTGGGGGCCGGGCAGATACGCAGTATTTT
TRBJ2-1 few TRBV30 TRBD2 16 CAWAPPPRLAGAEQFF TGTGCCTGGGCCCCTCCCCCAAGGCTAGCGGGAGCCGAGCAGTTCTTC
TRBJ1-1 . TRBV7-9 TRBD1 16 CASSPRQGAGNTEAFF TGTGCCAGCAGCCCCCGACAGGGGGCAGGGAACACTGAAGCTTTCTTT
TRBJ2-3 . TRBV27 TRBD1 16 CASRTTRQGSPDTQYF TGTGCCAGCAGGACAACCCGACAGGGATCCCCAGATACGCAGTATTTT
TRBJ2-1 . TRBV5-1 TRBD2 15 CASSLVPSGGNEQFF TGCGCCAGCAGCTTGGTACCTAGCGGGGGCAATGAGCAGTTCTTC
TRBJ1-5 . TRBV4-1 . 15 CASSQDEQRGQPQHF TGCGCCAGCAGCCAAGATGAACAGCGGGGTCAGCCCCAGCATTTT
TRBJ1-5 . TRBV6-6 . 13 CASSYGEGQPQHF TGTGCCAGCAGTTATGGGGAGGGACAGCCCCAGCATTTT